These 22 T cell receptor beta chains came from one sample sequenced in a study of T cells after yellow fever vaccination. In TCRdb, the 5' RACE reads were re-called with MiXCR into one record per CDR3 protein. The table lists approximately 610,000 distinct CDR3 sequences, around 16% of them singletons. Sequenced here: PBMCs, sampled around 5 days after the first yellow fever vaccination. These receptors were collected from a man in his late teens or twenties who received the YFV17D yellow fever vaccine.

This clonotype turned up a few times. The chain employs TRBV7-9 and TRBJ2-5; D uncertain. V lost 11 bases and J 4 bases, leaving 8 bases between the germline ends. CDR3 length equals 10 residues. Germline assignment: CDR1 SEHNR and CDR2 FQNEAQ (reference sequence). The CDR3 nucleotides are TGTGCCGGCCGCTTAGAGACCCAGTACTTC. It specifies CAGRLETQYF.

This clonotype was counted at least ten times. V is TRBV9 and J is TRBJ1-4; the match to TRBD1 covers 9 bases. CDR1 is SGDLS, CDR2 YYNGEE, per germline. The V gene end was trimmed by 4 bases and the J gene end by 4 bases; junction bases not matched to a gene: 5. CDR3 length equals 15 residues. In nucleotides, the CDR3 is TGTGCCAGCAGCTCTATGGACAGGGGTAATGAAAAACTGTTTTTT. Its translation: CASSSMDRGNEKLFF. The full variable domain, in which reference TRBV9 and TRBJ1-4 provide the parts outside the CDR3, is DSGVTQTPKHLITATGQRVTLRCSPRSGDLSVYWYQQSLDQGLQFLIQYYNGEERAKGNILERFSAQQFPDLHSELNLSSLELGDSALYFCASSSMDRGNEKLFFGSGTQLSVL.

This clonotype has just a few counts. The gene calls are TRBV25-1 and TRBJ1-5; unclear D gene. The germline CDR1 and CDR2 sequences are MGHDK and SYGVNS. The ends were cut back, 5 bases at V and 0 bases at J, with 8 bases in the middle. The CDR3 contains 14 residues. The CDR3 DNA is TGTGCCAGCAGTCAATTGAGTAGCAATCAGCCCCAGCATTTT. Residues: CASSQLSSNQPQHF.

The chain links TRBV5-6 to TRBJ1-1; 12 bases are a match to TRBD1. Trimming took 4 bases from V and 4 from J; bases not matched to a gene: 8. The CDR3 consists of 16 residues. Germline values: CDR1 SGHDT, CDR2 YYEEEE. Here the CDR3 DNA reads TGTGCCAGCAGCAGATGGGACAGGGGGCGCTTCACTGAAGCTTTCTTT. This translates into CASSRWDRGRFTEAFF.

This chain joins TRBV9 and TRBJ2-2; 11 nucleotides match TRBD1. The CDR3 sequence is 17 residues long. V shed 0 bases, J shed 3 bases, and the junction held 4 bases outside the gene matches. CDR1 is SGDLS, CDR2 YYNGEE, per germline. This CDR3 is CASSVELGQGDTGELFF. DNA of the CDR3: TGTGCCAGCAGCGTAGAATTGGGACAGGGGGACACCGGGGAGCTGTTTTTT.

The V gene is TRBV6-1, the J gene TRBJ2-7; tentative D call: TRBD1 (5 bases). The CDR3 totals 14 residues. V lost 8 bases and J lost 3, with 17 bases in between. Germline CDR1 MNHNS, CDR2 SASEGT. CDR3 loop: CASSEFRVLYEQYV. CDR3 DNA sequence: TGTGCCAGCTCCGAATTCAGGGTACTCTACGAGCAGTACGTC.

This sequence joins TRBV5-4 and TRBJ2-7, with 7 bases lining up with TRBD1. Germline CDR1 SGHNT, CDR2 YYREEE (reference sequence). The length of the CDR3 is 15 residues. After removal of 4 bases from V and 5 bases from J, the junction contained 12 bases not matched to a gene. CDR3 loop: CASSPQWTGINEQYF. CDR3 coding DNA: TGTGCCAGCAGCCCCCAATGGACAGGTATCAACGAGCAGTACTTC.

The chain has TRBV6-1 and TRBJ2-7, with 10 bases fitting TRBD1. J gave up 6 bases and V 7 bases, and 6 bases lay outside the gene matches. Germline CDR1 MNHNS, CDR2 SASEGT. CDR3 length: 13 residues. The CDR3, as DNA: TGTGCCAGCACAGGACAGGGGGTGGGCGAGCAGTACGTC. Translating gives CASTGQGVGEQYV.

This clonotype occurred many times. The rearrangement links TRBV7-9 to TRBJ1-1; 7 nucleotides line up with TRBD1. The CDR3 runs to 13 residues. Trimming took 5 bases from V and 8 from J; bases not matched to a gene: 8. Germline values: CDR1 SEHNR, CDR2 FQNEAQ (reference sequence). CDR3 protein: CASSGGQAGEAFF. For the CDR3, the DNA is TGTGCCAGCAGCGGAGGACAGGCGGGAGAAGCTTTCTTT.

This clonotype was observed a handful of times. The chain has TRBV7-8 and TRBJ2-3, with 8 bases identical to TRBD2. The germline gives CDR1 SGHVS, CDR2 FQNEAQ. This CDR3 contains 15 residues. J lost 4 bases, V lost 5 bases, and 8 bases had no gene match. CDR3 in amino acids: CASSLLRGGPDTQYF. As DNA, the CDR3 is TGTGCCAGCAGCCTCCTCCGGGGGGGGCCAGATACGCAGTATTTT.

This chain connects TRBV20-1 to TRBJ2-7; TRBD1 is a possible D gene (6 bases). The V end was cut by 2 bases, the J end by 3 bases, with 11 bases between. The germline V gene has CDR1 DFQATT and CDR2 SNEGSKA (reference sequence). The CDR3 extends over 13 amino acids. The CDR3 DNA reads TGCAGTGCTAGATCGGACAGCGGCTACGAGCAGTACTTC. Translation gives CSARSDSGYEQYF.

Points on this clonotype: The junction shows a germline mismatch at one end, possibly a read error. The rearrangement joins TRBV12-3 or TRBV12-4 to TRBJ1-1; D is unclear. The CDR3 is made up of 13 amino acids. The CDR3 spells CASLAWDITEDFF. DNA for the CDR3: TGTGCCAGCCTTGCCTGGGATATCACTGAAGATTTCTTT.

The table lists this clonotype with a count of one. The gene calls are TRBV5-1 and TRBJ2-3; 8 bases are shared with TRBD2. The CDR3 runs to 15 residues. Trimming removed 4 bases from V and 6 bases from J; junction bases left unmatched: 10. The germline V gene encodes CDR1 SGHRS and CDR2 YFSETQ. CDR3 DNA: TGCGCCAGCAGCATCGTACGCGGGGGGCAGGATACGCAGTATTTT. Translating gives CASSIVRGGQDTQYF.

The table lists this clonotype with many counts. The genes are TRBV10-3 and TRBJ2-7; tentatively, D is TRBD1 (5 bases). The CDR3 sequence is 12 residues long. V dropped 6 bases and J dropped 3 bases, with 9 bases sitting between them. In germline, CDR1 is ENHRY, CDR2 SYGVKD. The CDR3 loop is CAIRDTGYEQYF. The CDR3 DNA reads TGTGCCATCAGAGACACAGGCTACGAGCAGTACTTC.

The chain recombines TRBV12-3 or TRBV12-4 with TRBJ1-1, with D hard to call. This CDR3 region has 12 residues. Deletions cut 5 bases from V and 5 bases from J, with 9 bases between. The CDR3 coding sequence is TGTGCCAGCAGTAAGGTTGGAACTGAAGCTTTCTTT. Its protein product is CASSKVGTEAFF.

This clonotype was detected a few times. The chain recombines TRBV10-3 with TRBJ2-5, with D perhaps TRBD2 (5 bases). The CDR3 totals 14 residues. V lost 10 bases and J lost 5, with 20 bases in between. Germline values: CDR1 ENHRY, CDR2 SYGVKD. The CDR3: CATIMGRGLETQYF. CDR3 in DNA: TGTGCCACCATTATGGGCCGGGGTCTGGAGACCCAGTACTTC.

This clonotype was picked up a small number of times. An end of the junction does not agree with germline; a read error may underlie this. The chain combines TRBV4-2 with TRBJ2-7; the D gene is possibly TRBD2 (5 bases). This CDR3 has 13 amino acids. Germline CDR1 LGHNA, CDR2 YNFKEQ. CDR3 bases: TGTGCCAGCAGCCAAGACCTGCGCGCGGGCAGAGTCTTC. Protein: CASSQDLRAGRVF.

In its sample, this clonotype was seen a few times. The rearrangement uses TRBV5-1 and TRBJ2-1, with TRBD1 matching over 8 bases. Germline CDR1 and CDR2: SGHRS and YFSETQ. CDR3 length equals 14 residues. Trimming cost V 4 bases and J 8 bases; bases outside gene matches: 8. CDR3 in DNA: TGCGCCAGCAGCACACAGGGGGGAGTGGATGAGCAGTTCTTC. It is translated as CASSTQGGVDEQFF. Drawing the rest from reference TRBV5-1 and TRBJ2-1, the complete variable domain is KAGVTQTPRYLIKTRGQQVTLSCSPISGHRSVSWYQQTPGQGLQFLFEYFSETQRNKGNFPGRFSGRQFSNSRSEMNVSTLELGDSALYLCASSTQGGVDEQFFGPGTRLTVL.

The rearrangement uses TRBV20-1 and TRBJ2-7; maybe TRBD2 (5 bases). CDR3 length: 14 amino acids. V was clipped by 0 bases and J by 1 base, with 10 bases between them. Germline values: CDR1 DFQATT, CDR2 SNEGSKA (reference sequence). The chain's CDR3 is CSARDARASYEQYF. CDR3 coding DNA: TGCAGTGCTAGAGATGCGCGGGCGTCCTACGAGCAGTACTTC.

This clonotype has only a few counts. The CDR3 region is CASSPSIWGLGQPQHF. The CDR3 nucleotides are TGTGCCAGCAGCCCGTCAATTTGGGGGCTGGGGCAGCCCCAGCATTTT. This chain connects TRBV6-1 to TRBJ1-5; TRBD1 might be the D (6 bases). From germline, CDR1 is MNHNS and CDR2 SASEGT. V was clipped by 6 bases and J by 7 bases, with 22 bases between them. This CDR3 is 16 amino acids long.

In this sample, this clonotype turned up many times. The V call is TRBV6-1, the J call TRBJ1-1; the match to TRBD1 covers 10 bases. CDR1 MNHNS and CDR2 SASEGT come from the germline V gene. The V and J ends lost 7 bases and 5 bases, in that order; junction bases with no gene match: 10. CDR3 length equals 15 residues. The chain's CDR3 is CASTGGQGRLTEAFF. In DNA form, the CDR3 reads TGTGCCAGCACCGGGGGACAGGGGAGGTTAACTGAAGCTTTCTTT.

V and J are TRBV6-1 and TRBJ1-4, with D hard to call. This CDR3 region has 14 residues. V was trimmed by 6 bases and J by 0 bases, leaving 8 bases between them. Germline-derived CDR1 and CDR2 are MNHNS and SASEGT. CDR3 in amino acids: CASRRVATNEKLFF. The CDR3 bases are TGTGCCAGCAGGAGGGTCGCAACTAATGAAAAACTGTTTTTT.